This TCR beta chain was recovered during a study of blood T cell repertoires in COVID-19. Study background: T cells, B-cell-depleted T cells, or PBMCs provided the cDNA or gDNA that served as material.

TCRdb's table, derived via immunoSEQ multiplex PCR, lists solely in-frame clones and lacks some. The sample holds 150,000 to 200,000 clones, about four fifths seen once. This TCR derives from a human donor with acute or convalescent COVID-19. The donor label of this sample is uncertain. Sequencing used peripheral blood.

Here the CDR3 DNA reads TGTGCCAGCAGCGTAGCCGGGGACTATGGGGCCAACGTCCTGACTTTC. Its protein product is CASSVAGDYGANVLTF. This chain links TRBV9 with TRBJ2-6; 7 bases align to TRBD2. Germline assignment: CDR1 SGDLS and CDR2 YYNGEE. This CDR3 is 16 amino acids long. V lost 0 bases to trimming and J lost 3 bases; unmatched junction nucleotides: 3.